This T cell receptor beta chain stems from a study of identical twins. cDNA molecules carried unique molecular identifiers, and template switching added a universal primer site. One entry per CDR3 protein results from TCRdb running MiXCR on the 5' RACE reads. Seen here are fewer than 550,000 distinct CDR3 sequences, about 13% observed once, and the top ten hold approximately 1%. Study-wide points: Low generation-probability sequences were in excess among twin-shared out-of-frame alpha sequences.

This clonotype was counted between two and nine times. The antigen is unknown. The sample was also linked to a second study, of yellow fever vaccine responses in identical twins.

The receptor comes from a young woman in good health. Sequencing input: CD4+ T cells sorted from blood.

CDR3 loop: CATRRTGVTGELFF. Here the CDR3 DNA reads TGTGCCACCAGGCGGACAGGGGTCACCGGGGAGCTGTTTTTT. The V and J genes are TRBV15 and TRBJ2-2; 9 bases are shared with TRBD1. With V trimmed by 6 bases and J by 4 bases, 3 bases remained unmatched. The CDR3 spans 14 residues. Germline V CDR1 and CDR2: LNHNV, YYDKDF (reference sequence).